The 8 T cell receptor beta chains below come from one sample, sequenced in a study of blood T cell repertoires in COVID-19 (dated by TCRdb to the early 2020s). Library prep was done by the immunoSEQ multiplex PCR assay. TCRdb's version of the immuneACCESS table is confined to in-frame rearrangements and falls short of the full clone set. An unresolved V gene accounts for under half of the shortfall where checked; the remainder is of unknown origin. The sample yields some 170,000 clones; just under 90% were counted once. Clones ranked in the top ten supply roughly an eighth of the sample. The sample taken for sequencing was peripheral blood. Every receptor here comes from a woman aged 70-85 years with COVID-19, enrolled during active disease.

J is TRBJ1-2 and V is TRBV14; D is uncertain. Deletions cut 4 bases from V and 1 base from J, with 10 bases between. The CDR3 has 14 residues. Per the germline V gene, CDR1 is SGHDN and CDR2 is FVKESK. This chain's CDR3 is CASSPRQFNYGYTF. The CDR3 DNA reads as TGTGCCAGCAGCCCTCGTCAGTTTAACTATGGCTACACCTTC. Full variable domain (outside the CDR3, taken from reference TRBV14 and TRBJ1-2): EAGVTQFPSHSVIEKGQTVTLRCDPISGHDNLYWYRRVMGKEIKFLLHFVKESKQDESGMPNNRFLAERTGGTYSTLKVQPAELEDSGVYFCASSPRQFNYGYTFGSGTRLTVV.

CDR3 DNA: TGTGCCAGCAGCTTAAGAGAGACTGAAGCTTTCTTT. Protein product: CASSLRETEAFF. The V and J genes are TRBV11-3 and TRBJ1-1; no clear D. The germline CDR1 and CDR2 sequences are SGHNT and YENEEA. Trimming removed 2 bases at V and 5 bases at J, with 6 bases between. This CDR3 spans 12 amino acids.

This clone was seen a single time. Its ends do not fully match the called genes, so a read error is possible. This chain links TRBV20-1 with TRBJ1-1; D call uncertain. CDR1 and CDR2 (germline): DFQATT, SNEGSKA (reference sequence). The CDR3 covers 13 residues. CDR3 sequence reads: CSACGQKNAEAFF. The CDR3 DNA sequence: TGCAGTGCTTGTGGGCAAAAGAACGCTGAAGCTTTCTTT.

This chain links TRBV30 with TRBJ2-5; 7 nucleotides align to TRBD2. Germline CDR1 is GTSNPN and CDR2 is SVGIG (reference sequence). V shed 2 bases and J 4 bases; nucleotides not matched to a gene: 13. The CDR3 contains 16 residues. The CDR3, as DNA: TGTGCCTGGAGTCCCTATCTGGGGGGGGTCGGAGAGACCCAGTACTTC. This translates into CAWSPYLGGVGETQYF.

V and J are TRBV11-3 and TRBJ2-1; 8 positions agree with TRBD2. CDR3 length: 15 residues. From germline, CDR1 is SGHNT and CDR2 YENEEA. V was pared by 4 bases and J by 9 bases, with 11 bases of the junction left unmatched. CDR3 protein: CASSSSGTRGAEQFF. The CDR3 DNA reads as TGTGCCAGCAGCTCGTCCGGGACTAGGGGTGCTGAGCAGTTCTTC.

This chain links TRBV4-3 with TRBJ1-1, with D possibly matching TRBD1 (6 bases). Germline V gene data show CDR1 as LGHNA and CDR2 as YSLEER. The CDR3 sequence is 15 residues long. The V end was cut by 5 bases, the J end by 1 base, with 14 bases between. This CDR3 is CASSSYPQGNTEAFF. CDR3 DNA: TGCGCCAGCAGCTCCTACCCACAGGGGAACACTGAAGCTTTCTTT.

V and J are TRBV15 and TRBJ2-2; no definite D call. Trimming took off 1 base at V and 8 bases at J, with 8 bases between the two ends. The CDR3 sequence is 13 residues long. The germline gives CDR1 LNHNV, CDR2 YYDKDF (reference sequence). This chain's CDR3 is CATSRVAQGELFF. CDR3 nucleotides: TGTGCCACCAGCAGAGTGGCACAAGGGGAGCTGTTTTTT.

J is TRBJ2-5 and V is TRBV7-2; D is possibly TRBD2 (6 bases). V was trimmed by 3 bases and J by 2 bases, leaving 13 bases between them. This CDR3 spans 15 amino acids. The germline CDR1 and CDR2 sequences are SGHTA and FQGNSA. The CDR3 sequence is CASSFWAGHQETQYF. The CDR3 bases are TGTGCCAGCAGCTTTTGGGCGGGGCATCAAGAGACCCAGTACTTC.